This TCR beta chain was retrieved from a study of response to subunit inactivated influenza vaccine. The V end lost 7 bases, the J end lost 0 bases, and 15 bases lay between the germline ends. The CDR3 length is 15 residues. The germline V gene has CDR1 MNHEY and CDR2 SMNVEV (reference sequence). TCRdb reprocessed the RT-PCR reads via MiXCR and lists one record per CDR3 protein. This sample has about 620,000 distinct CDR3 sequences; 10% to 15% occur once, and the top ten carry about 10%. The sequenced sample was PBMCs from blood, obtained on the day of vaccination. The V call is TRBV27, the J call TRBJ2-5; possible D gene TRBD1, 6 bases. This receptor was obtained from a man in his fifties who received an inactivated influenza vaccine. As DNA, the CDR3 is TGTGCCAGCACCCCCCGGGACAAGTACCAAGAGACCCAGTACTTC. Protein sequence: CASTPRDKYQETQYF.